This is a list of T cell receptor beta chains from one sample in a study of human T cells and chemical hapten exposure. TCRdb reprocessed the RACE reads with MiXCR, giving one entry per CDR3 protein. The data show some 79,000 distinct CDR3 sequences, more than 9% seen once. This material consisted of whole blood, taken in connection with sensitization to the hapten diphenylcyclopropenone (DPC). Receptors originate from a woman aged 45-59 years with alopecia areata. Some clones in this sample may be carry-over from other donors' samples. Each CDR3 is given with its conserved first and last residue. Each record gives: D gene, V gene, clone size, J gene, CDR3 protein, CDR3 DNA. D genes are given only for firm matches. For some rows the clone size is stated as once, few or many, or as a class when expanded; others skip it.

d_call: -; v_call: TRBV11-2; clone_size: -; j_call: TRBJ1-5; cdr3_aa: CASSLVNQPQHF; cdr3_nt: TGTGCCAGCAGCTTAGTCAATCAGCCCCAGCATTTT
d_call: -; v_call: TRBV7-9; clone_size: -; j_call: TRBJ1-1; cdr3_aa: CASSFGETEAFF; cdr3_nt: TGTGCCAGCAGCTTCGGGGAGACTGAAGCTTTCTTT
d_call: -; v_call: TRBV12-3/TRBV12-4; clone_size: -; j_call: TRBJ2-1; cdr3_aa: CASSLAPGSENEQFF; cdr3_nt: TGTGCCAGCAGTTTAGCCCCGGGATCTGAGAATGAGCAGTTCTTC
d_call: -; v_call: TRBV29-1; clone_size: many; j_call: TRBJ2-2; cdr3_aa: CSVEDQGTGELFF; cdr3_nt: TGCAGCGTTGAAGATCAGGGCACCGGGGAGCTGTTTTTT
d_call: TRBD2; v_call: TRBV6-2/TRBV6-3; clone_size: many; j_call: TRBJ2-7; cdr3_aa: CASSPLGSGRAYEQYF; cdr3_nt: TGTGCCAGCAGTCCCCTAGGTAGCGGGAGGGCCTACGAGCAGTACTTC
d_call: -; v_call: TRBV6-5; clone_size: few; j_call: TRBJ1-2; cdr3_aa: CASKAGLNYGYTF; cdr3_nt: TGTGCCAGCAAGGCAGGGCTTAACTATGGCTACACCTTC
d_call: TRBD1; v_call: TRBV7-2; clone_size: -; j_call: TRBJ2-4; cdr3_aa: CASSPSSGTGGRLNIQYF; cdr3_nt: TGTGCCAGCAGCCCCAGTTCCGGGACAGGGGGCCGATTGAACATTCAGTACTTC
d_call: TRBD2; v_call: TRBV7-8; clone_size: many; j_call: TRBJ2-2; cdr3_aa: CASSQGGGLVSTGELFF; cdr3_nt: TGTGCCAGCAGCCAAGGCGGGGGACTAGTGAGCACCGGGGAGCTGTTTTTT
d_call: TRBD1; v_call: TRBV7-9; clone_size: many; j_call: TRBJ2-5; cdr3_aa: CASSSRQGETQYF; cdr3_nt: TGTGCCAGCAGCTCCCGACAGGGAGAGACCCAGTACTTC
d_call: -; v_call: TRBV20-1; clone_size: many; j_call: TRBJ1-4; cdr3_aa: CSAREGQGGEKLFF; cdr3_nt: TGCAGTGCTAGAGAAGGTCAGGGCGGTGAAAAACTGTTTTTT
d_call: -; v_call: TRBV6-2/TRBV6-3; clone_size: few; j_call: TRBJ1-5; cdr3_aa: CASNPGFQPQHF; cdr3_nt: TGTGCCAGCAATCCAGGGTTTCAGCCCCAGCATTTT
d_call: -; v_call: TRBV29-1; clone_size: many; j_call: TRBJ2-1; cdr3_aa: CSVLPTGGYEQFF; cdr3_nt: TGCAGCGTTCTTCCGACGGGTGGCTATGAGCAGTTCTTC
d_call: TRBD1; v_call: TRBV7-2; clone_size: few; j_call: TRBJ2-7; cdr3_aa: CASSGAGQGASYEQYF; cdr3_nt: TGTGCCAGCAGCGGCGCCGGGCAGGGGGCTTCCTACGAGCAGTACTTC
d_call: -; v_call: TRBV6-2/TRBV6-3; clone_size: few; j_call: TRBJ2-1; cdr3_aa: CASSSLYRLFF; cdr3_nt: TGTGCCAGCAGTTCCCTCTATCGGCTGTTCTTC
d_call: -; v_call: TRBV7-2; clone_size: few; j_call: TRBJ2-1; cdr3_aa: CASSSTRSLNEQFF; cdr3_nt: TGTGCCAGCAGCTCGACAAGGTCTCTTAATGAGCAGTTCTTC
d_call: TRBD2; v_call: TRBV20-1; clone_size: many; j_call: TRBJ2-3; cdr3_aa: CSARPGLAGTDTQYF; cdr3_nt: TGCAGTGCTAGGCCGGGACTAGCGGGCACAGATACGCAGTATTTT
d_call: TRBD1; v_call: TRBV29-1; clone_size: -; j_call: TRBJ1-1; cdr3_aa: CSVDPPTGGGTEAFF; cdr3_nt: TGCAGCGTTGACCCCCCGACAGGGGGAGGGACTGAAGCTTTCTTT
d_call: -; v_call: TRBV19; clone_size: -; j_call: TRBJ2-3; cdr3_aa: CASSMGPDTQYF; cdr3_nt: TGTGCCAGTAGTATGGGACCGGATACGCAGTATTTT
d_call: -; v_call: TRBV7-2; clone_size: -; j_call: TRBJ2-5; cdr3_aa: CASSWGQTYVETQYF; cdr3_nt: TGTGCCAGCAGCTGGGGACAAACGTACGTGGAGACCCAGTACTTC
d_call: TRBD1; v_call: TRBV29-1; clone_size: many; j_call: TRBJ1-1; cdr3_aa: CSVAWDRDNTEAFF; cdr3_nt: TGCAGCGTTGCCTGGGACAGAGATAACACTGAAGCTTTCTTT
d_call: TRBD1; v_call: TRBV27; clone_size: few; j_call: TRBJ2-7; cdr3_aa: CASSLRRGLYEQYF; cdr3_nt: TGTGCCAGCAGTTTAAGAAGGGGGCTGTACGAGCAGTACTTC
d_call: TRBD1; v_call: TRBV12-3/TRBV12-4; clone_size: -; j_call: TRBJ2-7; cdr3_aa: CASSLDGRGPYEQYF; cdr3_nt: TGTGCCAGCAGTTTAGACGGCAGGGGGCCCTACGAGCAGTACTTC
d_call: TRBD2; v_call: TRBV4-2; clone_size: many; j_call: TRBJ2-3; cdr3_aa: CASSDSGSEGDTQYF; cdr3_nt: TGTGCCAGCAGTGATAGCGGGAGTGAAGGAGATACGCAGTATTTT
d_call: -; v_call: TRBV3-1; clone_size: -; j_call: TRBJ1-5; cdr3_aa: CASSQEGGGNQPQHF; cdr3_nt: TGTGCCAGCAGCCAAGAGGGTGGGGGCAATCAGCCCCAGCATTTT
d_call: -; v_call: TRBV10-3; clone_size: -; j_call: TRBJ2-7; cdr3_aa: CANSVGPKDEQYF; cdr3_nt: TGTGCCAACTCGGTGGGGCCCAAGGACGAGCAGTACTTC
d_call: -; v_call: TRBV15; clone_size: -; j_call: TRBJ2-5; cdr3_aa: CATSRQRGGQETQYF; cdr3_nt: TGTGCCACCAGCAGACAACGTGGGGGGCAGGAGACCCAGTACTTC
d_call: -; v_call: TRBV25-1; clone_size: many; j_call: TRBJ1-1; cdr3_aa: CASSEYGTVNTEAFF; cdr3_nt: TGTGCCAGCAGTGAATACGGGACGGTGAACACTGAAGCTTTCTTT
d_call: TRBD1; v_call: TRBV20-1; clone_size: many; j_call: TRBJ1-1; cdr3_aa: CSVWTGVNTEAFF; cdr3_nt: TGCAGTGTTTGGACAGGGGTGAACACTGAAGCTTTCTTT
d_call: -; v_call: TRBV6-6; clone_size: many; j_call: TRBJ1-1; cdr3_aa: CASRDDGYTEAFF; cdr3_nt: TGTGCCAGCAGGGACGACGGATACACTGAAGCTTTCTTT
d_call: TRBD2; v_call: TRBV7-9; clone_size: few; j_call: TRBJ2-1; cdr3_aa: CASSQGGLASDEQFF; cdr3_nt: TGTGCCAGCAGCCAGGGGGGACTAGCGTCCGATGAGCAGTTCTTC
d_call: -; v_call: TRBV29-1; clone_size: few; j_call: TRBJ2-7; cdr3_aa: CSVSQGWGYEQYF; cdr3_nt: TGCAGCGTTTCTCAGGGGTGGGGATACGAGCAGTACTTC
d_call: TRBD1; v_call: TRBV20-1; clone_size: -; j_call: TRBJ2-7; cdr3_aa: CSAGDREAAYEQYF; cdr3_nt: TGCAGTGCTGGGGACAGGGAAGCCGCCTACGAGCAGTACTTC
d_call: TRBD2; v_call: TRBV9; clone_size: -; j_call: TRBJ2-1; cdr3_aa: CASSPLWGGEFF; cdr3_nt: TGTGCCAGCAGCCCCCTTTGGGGGGGGGAGTTCTTC
d_call: -; v_call: TRBV30; clone_size: -; j_call: TRBJ1-5; cdr3_aa: CAWSNGEDQPQHF; cdr3_nt: TGTGCCTGGAGTAATGGGGAGGATCAGCCCCAGCATTTT
d_call: -; v_call: TRBV21-1; clone_size: many; j_call: TRBJ1-1; cdr3_aa: CASSRRPFGEAFF; cdr3_nt: TGTGCCAGCAGCCGTCGACCATTTGGTGAAGCTTTCTTT
d_call: TRBD1; v_call: TRBV10-3; clone_size: -; j_call: TRBJ1-1; cdr3_aa: CAISESTGSGTEAFF; cdr3_nt: TGTGCCATCAGTGAGTCGACAGGGTCAGGCACTGAAGCTTTCTTT
d_call: TRBD1; v_call: TRBV6-2/TRBV6-3; clone_size: -; j_call: TRBJ2-5; cdr3_aa: CASKSGQGLETQYF; cdr3_nt: TGTGCCAGCAAATCGGGACAGGGCTTGGAGACCCAGTACTTC
d_call: -; v_call: TRBV7-8; clone_size: -; j_call: TRBJ2-7; cdr3_aa: CASSLFTSSVRERYF; cdr3_nt: TGTGCCAGCAGCTTATTTACCTCTTCGGTGCGAGAGCGGTACTTC
d_call: TRBD2; v_call: TRBV7-9; clone_size: many; j_call: TRBJ2-5; cdr3_aa: CASSLNEGFGGGKTQYF; cdr3_nt: TGTGCCAGCAGCTTAAATGAGGGCTTCGGGGGAGGGAAGACCCAGTACTTC
d_call: TRBD1; v_call: TRBV30; clone_size: few; j_call: TRBJ1-1; cdr3_aa: CAWSIRDRPLRGQAFF; cdr3_nt: TGTGCCTGGAGTATCCGGGACAGGCCGCTAAGAGGGCAAGCTTTCTTT
d_call: -; v_call: TRBV6-5; clone_size: many; j_call: TRBJ2-1; cdr3_aa: CASRLGHFNEQFF; cdr3_nt: TGTGCCAGCAGGCTGGGCCACTTCAATGAGCAGTTCTTC